This TCR beta chain originates from a study of PD-L1 blockade in urothelial cancer. The data were produced by immunoSEQ multiplex PCR, yet TCRdb's version contains in-frame clones alone and is incomplete. Among about 72,000 clones, under 90% were seen once, and the ten largest hold less than 5.5%. V lost 3 bases and J lost 4, with 10 bases in between. CDR1 and CDR2 from the germline V gene are KGHSH and LQKENI. This CDR3 has 13 residues. This receptor was obtained from a man in his 70s with urothelial cancer. V gene TRBV18 combines with J gene TRBJ2-7, with D maybe TRBD2 (6 bases). This specimen was PBMCs, taken around atezolizumab (anti-PD-L1) treatment. The CDR3 spells CASSPGLNYEQYF. The CDR3 DNA reads TGTGCCAGCTCACCGGGACTGAATTACGAGCAGTACTTC.